The clone carrying this TCR beta chain was picked up a small number of times. Its antigen is still unknown. The data stem from a study of T-cell memory formation after mild COVID-19. The study, taken as a whole, reports: Pre-infection memory showed some responding clones, and this suggested that cross-reactive memory joined. From day 15 to 85, contracting clones were balanced between CD4 and CD8, whereas later expanders leaned toward CD4+.

CDR1 and CDR2 (germline): DFQATT, SNEGSKA (reference sequence). This CDR3 spans 12 amino acids. After removal of 7 bases from V and 5 bases from J, the junction contained 6 bases not matched to a gene. TCRdb redid the calling of the 5' RACE reads with MiXCR, one entry per CDR3 protein. This table holds around 320,000 distinct CDR3 sequences, roughly an eighth found once. The chain combines TRBV20-1 with TRBJ2-5; TRBD1 matches 8 bases. The sequenced sample consisted of PBMCs or a T cell subset sorted from them (not recorded which). The receptor's source is a man aged 18 to 35 who had mild COVID-19 (a few samples of this study predate the infection). Cell type and time point are not known. CDR3 sequence reads: CSVSDREETQYF. CDR3 sequence (DNA): TGCAGTGTCTCGGACAGGGAGGAGACCCAGTACTTC.